The 3 T cell receptor beta chains in this list originate from one sample, sequenced in a study of shared clonotypes between healthy human individuals. The data were produced by immunoSEQ multiplex PCR, yet TCRdb's version contains in-frame clones alone and is incomplete. This sample carries roughly 2.1 million clones, about 92% of them seen once, and the ten largest clones take 1.5% to 2%. Naive CD8 cells, CD45RO-negative and positively selected for CCR7, excluded terminally differentiated effector memory CD45RA+ cells. Specimen: naive CD8+ T cells from PBMCs. The source is a man aged 18 to 30 in good health. Some clones in this sample may be carry-over from other donors' samples.

The rearrangement uses TRBV19 and TRBJ2-1, with 9 bases identical to TRBD2. The CDR3 runs 18 residues. Germline loops: CDR1 LNHDA, CDR2 SQIVND (reference sequence). The V segment lost 0 bases and the J segment 2 bases; nucleotides outside the gene matches: 8. CDR3 protein: CASSIDRSGSSPYNEQFF. The CDR3 nucleotides are TGTGCCAGTAGTATAGATCGTAGCGGGAGTAGCCCCTACAATGAGCAGTTCTTC.

This chain joins TRBV6-1 and TRBJ1-2; D remains unclear. Trimming left V 1 base short and J 6 bases short, with 21 bases between. The germline CDR1 and CDR2 sequences are MNHNS and SASEGT. This CDR3 spans 17 amino acids. The CDR3 is CASSEGRTPRSPNGYTF. The CDR3 coding sequence is TGTGCCAGCAGTGAAGGAAGGACCCCAAGGTCTCCCAATGGCTACACCTTC.

The chain employs TRBV30 and TRBJ2-5, with TRBD2 identical over 12 bases. TRBJ2-7 explains the end of the DNA better; the J call may be wrong. Germline V CDR1 and CDR2: GTSNPN, SVGIG (reference sequence). This CDR3 has 16 amino acids. The DNA of the CDR3 is TGTGCCTGGAGTGGGATACTAGCGGGAGGATCCTACGAGCAGTACTTC. Protein product: CAWSGILAGGSYEQYF.